This entry lists 3 T cell receptor beta chains sequenced from one sample in a study of Ad26.COV2.S vaccination and SARS-CoV-2 variants. Libraries were prepared by immunoSEQ multiplex PCR; TCRdb keeps only in-frame clonotypes and omits some of them. The sample has about 460,000 clones, about nine tenths seen once. Treatment given: roughly 20 received Ad26.COV2.S at low or high dose, single or two shots; about 5 received placebo; per-sample allocation not given. Day 63 after the first injection of vaccine or placebo was the sampling time. Sequences were derived from peripheral blood, sampled in a trial of Ad26.COV2.S vaccine versus placebo. The receptors were gathered from a person between 18 and 60 years old who received the Ad26.COV2.S COVID-19 vaccine or a placebo.

The CDR3 DNA follows: TGTGCCAGCAGTGAATTAGCGACTTGGGGGCATACGCAGTATTTT. Amino acids: CASSELATWGHTQYF. This chain connects TRBV25-1 to TRBJ2-3; tentative D call: TRBD1 (6 bases). V lost 1 base, J lost 7 bases, and 15 bases lay in between. Germline CDR1 and CDR2: MGHDK and SYGVNS. This CDR3 is 15 amino acids long.

The chain joins TRBV7-8 to TRBJ1-3, with TRBD1 matching over 9 bases. V lost 4 bases to trimming and J lost 7 bases; unmatched junction nucleotides: 5. In germline, CDR1 is SGHVS, CDR2 FQNEAQ. CDR3 length: 14 amino acids. CDR3: CASSSQGASNTIYF. CDR3 DNA: TGTGCCAGCAGCTCACAGGGGGCCAGTAACACCATATATTTT.

Comments on this clone: In the same sample, other DNA sequences code for this CDR3. The chain uses TRBV18 and TRBJ2-5; unclear D gene. Germline loops: CDR1 KGHSH, CDR2 LQKENI. The CDR3 runs to 13 residues. V gave up 2 bases and J gave up 0 bases, with 4 bases separating them. The CDR3 reads CASSPGYQETQYF. CDR3 nucleotides: TGTGCCAGCTCACCAGGCTACCAAGAGACCCAGTACTTC.